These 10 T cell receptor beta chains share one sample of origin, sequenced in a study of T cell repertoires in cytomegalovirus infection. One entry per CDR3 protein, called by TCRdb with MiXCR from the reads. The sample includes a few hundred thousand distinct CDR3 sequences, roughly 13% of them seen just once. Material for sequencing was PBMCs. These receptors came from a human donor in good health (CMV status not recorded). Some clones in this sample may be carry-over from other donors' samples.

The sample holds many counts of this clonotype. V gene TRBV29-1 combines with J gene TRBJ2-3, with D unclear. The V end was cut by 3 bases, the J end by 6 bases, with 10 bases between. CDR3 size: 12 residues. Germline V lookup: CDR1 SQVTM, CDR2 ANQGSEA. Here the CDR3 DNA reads TGCAGCGTTGAGGCCCCGCCCGATACGCAGTATTTT. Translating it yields CSVEAPPDTQYF.

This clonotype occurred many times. CDR3 loop: CASRTTGGRRTFF. DNA of the CDR3: TGTGCCAGCAGAACGACAGGGGGGCGTCGTACTTTCTTT. The gene calls are TRBV7-8 and TRBJ1-1; 9 bases align to TRBD1. V lost 6 bases, J lost 12 bases, and 11 bases stayed unmatched. This CDR3 spans 13 amino acids. Germline values: CDR1 SGHVS, CDR2 FQNEAQ.

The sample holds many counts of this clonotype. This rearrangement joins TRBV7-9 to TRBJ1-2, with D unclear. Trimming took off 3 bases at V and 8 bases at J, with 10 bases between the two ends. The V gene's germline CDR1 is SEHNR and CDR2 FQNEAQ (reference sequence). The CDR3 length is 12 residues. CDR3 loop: CASSLRGEGYTF. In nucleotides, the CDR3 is TGTGCCAGCAGCTTGAGAGGTGAAGGCTACACCTTC.

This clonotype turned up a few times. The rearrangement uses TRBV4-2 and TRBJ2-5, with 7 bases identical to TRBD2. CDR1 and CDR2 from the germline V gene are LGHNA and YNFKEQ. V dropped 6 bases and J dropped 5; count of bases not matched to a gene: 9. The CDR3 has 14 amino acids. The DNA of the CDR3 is TGTGCCAGCAGGCCGAGCGGGGCGCGGGAGACCCAGTACTTC. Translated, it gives CASRPSGARETQYF.

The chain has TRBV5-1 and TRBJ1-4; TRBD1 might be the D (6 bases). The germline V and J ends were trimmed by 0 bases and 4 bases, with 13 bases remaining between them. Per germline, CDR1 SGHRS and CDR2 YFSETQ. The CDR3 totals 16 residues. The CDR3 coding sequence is TGCGCCAGCAGCTTGGGCAACAGGGAGGTTAATGAAAAACTGTTTTTT. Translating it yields CASSLGNREVNEKLFF.

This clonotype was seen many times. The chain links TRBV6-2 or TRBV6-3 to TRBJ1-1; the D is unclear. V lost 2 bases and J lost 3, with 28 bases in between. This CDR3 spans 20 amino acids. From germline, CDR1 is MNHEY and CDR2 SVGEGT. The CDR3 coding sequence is TGTGCCAGCAGTTACCCAAACCCCGCACGCGGGCCCAACTACTACACTGAAGCTTTCTTT. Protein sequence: CASSYPNPARGPNYYTEAFF.

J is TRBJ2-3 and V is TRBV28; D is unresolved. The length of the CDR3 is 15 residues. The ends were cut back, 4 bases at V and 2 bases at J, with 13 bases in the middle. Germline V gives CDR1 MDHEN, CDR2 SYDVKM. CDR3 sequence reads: CASSSSEGPTDTQYF. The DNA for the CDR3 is TGTGCCAGCAGTTCCTCCGAAGGACCCACAGATACGCAGTATTTT. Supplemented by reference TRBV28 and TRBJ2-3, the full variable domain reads DVKVTQSSRYLVKRTGEKVFLECVQDMDHENMFWYRQDPGLGLRLIYFSYDVKMKEKGDIPEGYSVSREKKERFSLILESASTNQTSMYLCASSSSEGPTDTQYFGPGTRLTVL.

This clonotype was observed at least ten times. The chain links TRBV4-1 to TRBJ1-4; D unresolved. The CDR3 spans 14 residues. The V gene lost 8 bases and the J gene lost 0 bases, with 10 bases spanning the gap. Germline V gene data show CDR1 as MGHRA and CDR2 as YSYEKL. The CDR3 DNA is TGCGCCAGCCTGTCACCCGCAACTAATGAAAAACTGTTTTTT. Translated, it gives CASLSPATNEKLFF.

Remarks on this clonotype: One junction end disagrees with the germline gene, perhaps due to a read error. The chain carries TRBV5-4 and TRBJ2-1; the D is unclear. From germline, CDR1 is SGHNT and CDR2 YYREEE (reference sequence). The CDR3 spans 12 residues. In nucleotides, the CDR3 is TGTGCCAGCAGCTTGATCGCTAATGAGCAGATCTTC. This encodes CASSLIANEQIF.

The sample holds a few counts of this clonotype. The CDR3 nucleotides are TGCGCCAGCAGCCAAGGGTTTGTGCCCATCCAGGAGACCCAGTACTTC. Residues: CASSQGFVPIQETQYF. This chain connects TRBV4-1 to TRBJ2-5; D gene unclear. CDR1 MGHRA and CDR2 YSYEKL come from the germline V gene. There are 16 residues in the CDR3. V was cut by 1 base and J by 5 bases, with 17 bases left in between.